This TCR beta chain was observed in a study of blood T cell repertoires in COVID-19. Whole-study context: Acute and convalescent COVID-19 samples came from the United States, Italy and Spain. In each case, the material was cDNA or gDNA derived from T cells, B-cell-depleted T cells, or PBMCs.

Original processing methods: How many nucleated cells were present was estimated from reference gene primer amplification. Data came from immunoSEQ multiplex PCR; TCRdb stores just in-frame clones and leaves some out. D and trimming come from the DNA, and the V and J calls and clone size come from that table. This sample yields over 120,000 clones, of which roughly 89% are seen a single time; 8.6% belongs to the top ten. This TCR derives from a woman aged 50 to 65 with active or convalescent COVID-19. Sequenced: peripheral blood.

The DNA of the CDR3 is TGTGCCAGCAGATTCCGGACAGGGGCACCCTCACCCCTCCACTTT. Protein product: CASRFRTGAPSPLHF. The V and J genes are TRBV28 and TRBJ1-6, with 9 nucleotides matching TRBD1. J was trimmed by 10 bases and V by 6 bases; bases with no gene match: 10. The CDR3 loop spans 15 amino acids. The V gene's germline CDR1 is MDHEN and CDR2 SYDVKM.